The present T cell receptor (beta chain) was sequenced within a study of vaccination effects on CD4 cells after COVID-19. Comments on this clone: No antigen is known for it.

CDR3 length equals 11 residues. Germline V CDR1 and CDR2: ENHRY, SYGVKD. Trimming cost V 11 bases and J 4 bases, with 9 bases left between them. Expansion of antigen-specific CD4+ T cells with viral peptide pools was carried out by the ViraFEST assay before sequencing. Scientists isolated CD4+ T cells after an approximately 10-day culture period ended. Either the BNT162b2 or mRNA-1273 vaccine was given to participants in two doses. Using immunoSEQ multiplex PCR, the repertoire was profiled, and TCRdb retains in-frame clones only, with some absent. The repertoire holds about 13,000 clones, with around 70% as singletons.

The chain is built from TRBV10-3 and TRBJ1-3; tentative D call: TRBD1 (5 bases). The TCR comes from a human donor who received a COVID-19 vaccine. The material was CD4+ T cells from PBMCs cultured with SARS-CoV-2 spike peptides, obtained after COVID-19 vaccination. In DNA, the CDR3 is TGTGCCGGGGGGTCCGGAAACACCATATATTTT. Its protein is CAGGSGNTIYF.